This TCR beta chain emerged from a study of control samples from healthy donors and cancer patients. Produced via immunoSEQ multiplex PCR; TCRdb's table is partial and in-frame only. The sample contains about 160,000 clones, 96% of which appear only once. This CDR3 comprises 17 residues. Losses at the gene ends were 4 bases for V and 1 base for J; bases not matched to a gene: 10. Germline V gives CDR1 MNHNS, CDR2 SASEGT. The count of this clone is one. The chain uses TRBV6-1 and TRBJ1-5, with 7 bases lining up with TRBD1. This sequence was found in a woman under 40 in good health. Input material: blood. CDR3 region: CASSAFQGGRSNQPQHF. CDR3 DNA: TGTGCCAGCAGTGCTTTTCAGGGGGGTCGAAGCAATCAGCCCCAGCATTTT.